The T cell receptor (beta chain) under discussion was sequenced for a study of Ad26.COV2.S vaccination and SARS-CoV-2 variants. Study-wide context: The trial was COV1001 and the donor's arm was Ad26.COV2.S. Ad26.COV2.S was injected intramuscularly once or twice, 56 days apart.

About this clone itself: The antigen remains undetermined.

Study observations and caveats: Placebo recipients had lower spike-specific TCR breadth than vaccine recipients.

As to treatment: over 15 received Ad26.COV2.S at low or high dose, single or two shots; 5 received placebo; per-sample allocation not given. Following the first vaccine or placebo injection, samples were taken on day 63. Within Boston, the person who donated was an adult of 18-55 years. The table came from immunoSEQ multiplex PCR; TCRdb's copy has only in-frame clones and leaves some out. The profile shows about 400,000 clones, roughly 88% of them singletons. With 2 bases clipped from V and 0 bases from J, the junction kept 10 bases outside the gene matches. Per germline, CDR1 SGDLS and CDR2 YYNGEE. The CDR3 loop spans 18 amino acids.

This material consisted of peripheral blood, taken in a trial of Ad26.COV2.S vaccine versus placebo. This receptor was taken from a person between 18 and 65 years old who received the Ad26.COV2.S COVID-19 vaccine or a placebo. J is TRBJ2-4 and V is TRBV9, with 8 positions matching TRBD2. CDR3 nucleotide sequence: TGTGCCAGCAGCGTCGGGGATAGCGGGGTGGGAGCCAAAAACATTCAGTACTTC. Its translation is CASSVGDSGVGAKNIQYF.